A single sample gave rise to the 8 T cell receptor beta chains below, sequenced in a study of molecular identifiers for immune sequencing clone quantification. MiXCR, applied by TCRdb to the PCR reads, yields one record per CDR3 protein. The profile shows under 350,000 distinct CDR3 sequences, 24% of them singletons. The sample was naive CD8+ T cells from blood, with Jurkat cell RNA spiked in. Subset of the sample: FACS-sorted CD8+CD4-CCR7+CD45RA+ naive T cells. Receptor source: a human donor in good health. Some libraries in this study had Jurkat cell RNA spiked in.

The genes are TRBV24-1 and TRBJ2-2; D gene unclear. Looked up from germline, CDR1 is KGHDR and CDR2 is SFDVKD. The germline V and J ends were trimmed by 3 bases and 6 bases, with 10 bases remaining between them. This CDR3 spans 14 amino acids. In DNA form, the CDR3 reads TGTGCCACCAGTGATGTCACGGTCGCCGGGGAGCTGTTTTTT. It specifies CATSDVTVAGELFF.

A remark on this clonotype: Given a much more abundant clone one base away, this may be a read error. The chain uses TRBV30 and TRBJ2-5; perhaps TRBD1 as D (6 bases). Germline CDR1 is GTSNPN and CDR2 is SVGIG (reference sequence). The CDR3 runs 15 residues. V was shortened by 2 bases and J by 2 bases, with 15 bases between the two germline ends. Here the CDR3 reads CAWSPPWTAQETQYF. CDR3 sequence (DNA): TGTGCCTGGAGTCCCCCCTGGACAGCACAAGAGACCCAGTACTTC.

This clonotype was seen many times. This rearrangement joins TRBV4-2 to TRBJ2-3, with D unresolved. V gave up 4 bases and J gave up 0 bases, with 14 bases separating them. The CDR3 length is 16 residues. Germline V lookup: CDR1 LGHNA, CDR2 YNFKEQ. This chain's CDR3 is CASSPPSGPSTDTQYF. CDR3 DNA sequence: TGTGCCAGCAGCCCCCCCTCGGGTCCTAGCACAGATACGCAGTATTTT.

This clonotype has ten or more counts. The chain has TRBV6-5 and TRBJ2-1, with TRBD1 matching 8 bases. Trimming took 6 bases from V and 0 from J; bases not matched to a gene: 4. The CDR3 loop spans 15 amino acids. Germline V gene data show CDR1 as MNHEY and CDR2 as SVGAGI. The CDR3 loop reads CASRGTGGSYNEQFF. CDR3 coding DNA: TGTGCCAGCAGGGGAACAGGGGGCTCCTACAATGAGCAGTTCTTC.

CDR3 coding DNA: TGTGCCAGCAGCCACGGCAGGGCTGTCTACGAGCAGTACTTC. It translates to CASSHGRAVYEQYF. This sequence joins TRBV14 and TRBJ2-7, with D possibly TRBD1 on 5 matching bases. This CDR3 is 14 amino acids long. Trimming cost V 3 bases and J 3 bases, with 12 bases left between them. Per the germline V gene, CDR1 is SGHDN and CDR2 is FVKESK.

This clonotype was recorded at least ten times. The V and J genes are TRBV4-3 and TRBJ2-3, with D tentatively TRBD2 (5 bases). This CDR3 region has 15 residues. V was pared by 0 bases and J by 5 bases, with 12 bases between. Per germline, CDR1 LGHNA and CDR2 YSLEER. CDR3 sequence: CASSQDRIGEDTQYF. CDR3 nucleotide sequence: TGCGCCAGCAGCCAAGATCGTATCGGGGAAGATACGCAGTATTTT.

This clonotype came up many times. The chain carries TRBV14 and TRBJ2-7; the D is unclear. Germline loops: CDR1 SGHDN, CDR2 FVKESK. V shed 4 bases and J shed 5 bases, with 15 bases lying between them. The CDR3 length is 14 residues. The CDR3 sequence is CASSPDGYSDEQYF. CDR3 bases: TGTGCCAGCAGCCCGGACGGCTACTCAGACGAGCAGTACTTC.

This clonotype was seen at least ten times. This chain connects TRBV29-1 to TRBJ2-2, with D unclear. The germline V gene encodes CDR1 SQVTM and CDR2 ANQGSEA. The ends were cut back, 2 bases at V and 4 bases at J, with 17 bases in the middle. The CDR3 totals 16 residues. In nucleotides, the CDR3 is TGCAGCGTTGAAATTCCCGGGTCTCCACTCACCGGGGAGCTGTTTTTT. It codes for CSVEIPGSPLTGELFF.